The rows below give T cell receptor beta chains drawn from one sample of a study of response to subunit inactivated influenza vaccine. TCRdb used MiXCR to reprocess the RT-PCR reads, holding one entry per CDR3 protein. The table includes approximately 500,000 distinct CDR3 sequences, 13% detected once. The starting material was PBMCs from blood, obtained more than 35 days after vaccination. These receptor sequences come from a man aged 45-65 years who received an inactivated influenza vaccine. Each CDR3 is given with its conserved first and last residue. A D gene is named only where the DNA matches it firmly. Not every row has a clone size; where given, it reads once, few, many or a size class.

cdr3_nt: TGTGCCAGCACGGGGGCGACCACCGGGGAGCTGTTTTTT
cdr3_aa: CASTGATTGELFF
j_call: TRBJ2-2
d_call: -
clone_size: few
v_call: TRBV27
cdr3_length: 13

cdr3_nt: TGCGCCAGCAGCCAAGAAGCGGACAGGTACAATGAGCAGTTCTTC
cdr3_aa: CASSQEADRYNEQFF
j_call: TRBJ2-1
d_call: TRBD1
clone_size: -
v_call: TRBV4-3
cdr3_length: 15

cdr3_nt: TGTGCCAGCAGTTACGGGGATAGGACAGGGAGCTCCTACGAGCAGTACTTC
cdr3_aa: CASSYGDRTGSSYEQYF
j_call: TRBJ2-7
d_call: TRBD1
clone_size: few
v_call: TRBV6-2/TRBV6-3
cdr3_length: 17

cdr3_nt: TGCAGCGTCCGACAGGGGGCTAAAGAGCAGTTCTTC
cdr3_aa: CSVRQGAKEQFF
j_call: TRBJ2-1
d_call: TRBD1
clone_size: many
v_call: TRBV29-1
cdr3_length: 12

cdr3_nt: TGTGCCAGCGCAGACAGCTACGAGCAGTACTTC
cdr3_aa: CASADSYEQYF
j_call: TRBJ2-7
d_call: -
clone_size: -
v_call: TRBV7-9
cdr3_length: 11

cdr3_nt: TGTGCCAGCAGTACCAGACAGGGGATGGGTTCACCCCTCCACTTT
cdr3_aa: CASSTRQGMGSPLHF
j_call: TRBJ1-6
d_call: TRBD1
clone_size: many
v_call: TRBV6-1
cdr3_length: 15

cdr3_nt: TGCAGTGCTAGACCCCCATCCACAGGGTATGAGCAGTTCTTC
cdr3_aa: CSARPPSTGYEQFF
j_call: TRBJ2-1
d_call: -
clone_size: many
v_call: TRBV20-1
cdr3_length: 14

cdr3_nt: TGCAGTGCTAGGCGGCAGGGAATTAGCGGGGCCCACACAGATACGCAGTATTTT
cdr3_aa: CSARRQGISGAHTDTQYF
j_call: TRBJ2-3
d_call: TRBD2
clone_size: few
v_call: TRBV20-1
cdr3_length: 18

cdr3_nt: TGTGCCAGCAGCCGTACTAGCTTGTCGACCCAGTACTTC
cdr3_aa: CASSRTSLSTQYF
j_call: TRBJ2-5
d_call: -
clone_size: few
v_call: TRBV6-1
cdr3_length: 13

cdr3_nt: TGCAGTGCTAGAGATAGGGCGGGGAGCTGGGAAACGCAGTATTTT
cdr3_aa: CSARDRAGSWETQYF
j_call: TRBJ2-3
d_call: -
clone_size: -
v_call: TRBV20-1
cdr3_length: 15

cdr3_nt: TGTGCCAGCTCACCATCGGGCTCGGTGAGTCAGCCCCAGCATTTT
cdr3_aa: CASSPSGSVSQPQHF
j_call: TRBJ1-5
d_call: -
clone_size: -
v_call: TRBV18
cdr3_length: 15

cdr3_nt: TGTGCCAGCAGTCCCACCACGCCCTACAGGGGTGGCTACACCTTC
cdr3_aa: CASSPTTPYRGGYTF
j_call: TRBJ1-2
d_call: TRBD1
clone_size: few
v_call: TRBV9
cdr3_length: 15

cdr3_nt: TGTGCCAGCAGGATCACTGCTACCGATACGCAGTATTTT
cdr3_aa: CASRITATDTQYF
j_call: TRBJ2-3
d_call: -
clone_size: -
v_call: TRBV6-1
cdr3_length: 13

cdr3_nt: TGCGCCAGCAGCTTGGGCGTTACTAGCGGGAGCCCCAAGAATGAGCAGTTCTTC
cdr3_aa: CASSLGVTSGSPKNEQFF
j_call: TRBJ2-1
d_call: TRBD2
clone_size: few
v_call: TRBV5-1
cdr3_length: 18

cdr3_nt: TGTGCCGGCCAAGGCGGCAGCTCTGGGGCCAACGTCCTGACTTTC
cdr3_aa: CAGQGGSSGANVLTF
j_call: TRBJ2-6
d_call: -
clone_size: -
v_call: TRBV7-2
cdr3_length: 15

cdr3_nt: TGTGCCAGCAGCAGCGCCGAATACGAGCAGTACTTC
cdr3_aa: CASSSAEYEQYF
j_call: TRBJ2-7
d_call: -
clone_size: -
v_call: TRBV5-8
cdr3_length: 12

cdr3_nt: TGCGCCAGCAGCTTGAGGACAGGGGAGTATGGCTACACCTTC
cdr3_aa: CASSLRTGEYGYTF
j_call: TRBJ1-2
d_call: TRBD1
clone_size: -
v_call: TRBV5-1
cdr3_length: 14

cdr3_nt: TGTGCCATCCAAACAGGGGGCTATAATTCACCCCTCCACTTT
cdr3_aa: CAIQTGGYNSPLHF
j_call: TRBJ1-6
d_call: TRBD1
clone_size: few
v_call: TRBV28
cdr3_length: 14

cdr3_nt: TGTGCCAGCAGAACCATCCAGAACACTGAAGCTTTCTTT
cdr3_aa: CASRTIQNTEAFF
j_call: TRBJ1-1
d_call: -
clone_size: -
v_call: TRBV27
cdr3_length: 13

cdr3_nt: TGCGCCAGCAGCCAAGCCTTATGGTGGTTAGCGGGGCCCGGGGAGCTGTTTTTT
cdr3_aa: CASSQALWWLAGPGELFF
j_call: TRBJ2-2
d_call: TRBD2
clone_size: few
v_call: TRBV4-3
cdr3_length: 18

cdr3_nt: TGCGCCAGCAGCACCATTAGCGGGGGACTTGGAGAGACCCAGTACTTC
cdr3_aa: CASSTISGGLGETQYF
j_call: TRBJ2-5
d_call: TRBD2
clone_size: -
v_call: TRBV4-3
cdr3_length: 16

cdr3_nt: TGTGCCAGCAGCTTGGAGTGGAGCCTGAACACTGAAGCTTTCTTT
cdr3_aa: CASSLEWSLNTEAFF
j_call: TRBJ1-1
d_call: -
clone_size: many
v_call: TRBV5-5
cdr3_length: 15

cdr3_nt: TGTGCCAGCAGCGCCCCCCCTTGGGACAGGGCCTACAATGAGCAGTTCTTC
cdr3_aa: CASSAPPWDRAYNEQFF
j_call: TRBJ2-1
d_call: TRBD1
clone_size: few
v_call: TRBV7-9
cdr3_length: 17

cdr3_nt: TGCGCCAGCAGCCCGCGTGGGGCAACGAACACCGGGGAGCTGTTTTTT
cdr3_aa: CASSPRGATNTGELFF
j_call: TRBJ2-2
d_call: -
clone_size: -
v_call: TRBV5-1
cdr3_length: 16

cdr3_nt: TGTGCCAGCAGGGGCCCCGGAGAGACCCAGTACTTC
cdr3_aa: CASRGPGETQYF
j_call: TRBJ2-5
d_call: -
clone_size: few
v_call: TRBV6-5
cdr3_length: 12

cdr3_nt: TGTGCCATCAGTGCTGGCGTGACAGGGGGTATGGATACGCAGTATTTT
cdr3_aa: CAISAGVTGGMDTQYF
j_call: TRBJ2-3
d_call: TRBD1
clone_size: many
v_call: TRBV10-3
cdr3_length: 16

cdr3_nt: TGTGCCAGCAGCGAGGGGGGACAGCTTAATGAAAAACTGTTTTTT
cdr3_aa: CASSEGGQLNEKLFF
j_call: TRBJ1-4
d_call: TRBD1
clone_size: many
v_call: TRBV7-8
cdr3_length: 15

cdr3_nt: TGTGCCAGCAGCCCTGGACAGGGCAGGAGTCGACGGCAGTTCTTC
cdr3_aa: CASSPGQGRSRRQFF
j_call: TRBJ2-1
d_call: TRBD1
clone_size: few
v_call: TRBV14
cdr3_length: 15

cdr3_nt: TGTGCCAGCAGTCCTGGGGGGACCCAGTACTTC
cdr3_aa: CASSPGGTQYF
j_call: TRBJ2-5
d_call: -
clone_size: many
v_call: TRBV12-3/TRBV12-4
cdr3_length: 11

cdr3_nt: TGTGCCAGCAGTTGGGACAGCTCTAGCACAGATACGCAGTATTTT
cdr3_aa: CASSWDSSSTDTQYF
j_call: TRBJ2-3
d_call: TRBD1
clone_size: -
v_call: TRBV6-2/TRBV6-3
cdr3_length: 15

cdr3_nt: TGCAGTGCTCGGACTAGCGGGGGGGCTGCGCAGTTCTTC
cdr3_aa: CSARTSGGAAQFF
j_call: TRBJ2-1
d_call: TRBD2
clone_size: few
v_call: TRBV20-1
cdr3_length: 13

cdr3_nt: TGTGCCAGCAGCCCCCGGGGGTTTAGGGGCAATCAGCCCCAGCATTTT
cdr3_aa: CASSPRGFRGNQPQHF
j_call: TRBJ1-5
d_call: -
clone_size: many
v_call: TRBV11-2
cdr3_length: 16

cdr3_nt: TGTGCCACCATCCAGACAGGGTTCTCCTACGAGCAGTACTTC
cdr3_aa: CATIQTGFSYEQYF
j_call: TRBJ2-7
d_call: TRBD1
clone_size: few
v_call: TRBV10-3
cdr3_length: 14

cdr3_nt: TGTGCCAGCAGCCAATCGGGCGCAACTAATGAAAAACTGTTTTTT
cdr3_aa: CASSQSGATNEKLFF
j_call: TRBJ1-4
d_call: -
clone_size: few
v_call: TRBV16
cdr3_length: 15

cdr3_nt: TGTGCCACCAGCAGAGCCTCTAGCACAGATACGCAGTATTTT
cdr3_aa: CATSRASSTDTQYF
j_call: TRBJ2-3
d_call: -
clone_size: few
v_call: TRBV15
cdr3_length: 14

cdr3_nt: TGTGCCAGCAGTTCTAATAACAATGAGCAGTTCTTC
cdr3_aa: CASSSNNNEQFF
j_call: TRBJ2-1
d_call: -
clone_size: many
v_call: TRBV12-3/TRBV12-4
cdr3_length: 12

cdr3_nt: TGTGCCAGCAGTGTCCCTAGCGGGGGGCTGTCCGGGGAGCTGTTTTTT
cdr3_aa: CASSVPSGGLSGELFF
j_call: TRBJ2-2
d_call: TRBD2
clone_size: many
v_call: TRBV12-3/TRBV12-4
cdr3_length: 16

cdr3_nt: TGTGCCATCAGAAAGGACGGGGAAACCGGGGAGCTGTTTTTT
cdr3_aa: CAIRKDGETGELFF
j_call: TRBJ2-2
d_call: -
clone_size: few
v_call: TRBV10-3
cdr3_length: 14

cdr3_nt: TGCAGTGCTAGAGGGACAGGGGGCTTCTACGAGCAGTACTTC
cdr3_aa: CSARGTGGFYEQYF
j_call: TRBJ2-7
d_call: TRBD1
clone_size: -
v_call: TRBV20-1
cdr3_length: 14

cdr3_nt: TGCGCCAGCAGTGCTTGGAGGGACACTGAAGCTTTCTTT
cdr3_aa: CASSAWRDTEAFF
j_call: TRBJ1-1
d_call: -
clone_size: -
v_call: TRBV10-2
cdr3_length: 13

cdr3_nt: TGTGCCAGCAGAGATACAGGACAGCTTATAACGAGAAACACCATATATTTT
cdr3_aa: CASRDTGQLITRNTIYF
j_call: TRBJ1-3
d_call: -
clone_size: few
v_call: TRBV6-1
cdr3_length: 17

cdr3_nt: TGTGCCAGCAGCCCCGAGCGTGGGAGCAATCAGCCCCAGCATTTT
cdr3_aa: CASSPERGSNQPQHF
j_call: TRBJ1-5
d_call: -
clone_size: -
v_call: TRBV5-4
cdr3_length: 15

cdr3_nt: TGTGCCAGCAGCTCCAGGGAATTGAAGTCCTACGAGCAGTACTTC
cdr3_aa: CASSSRELKSYEQYF
j_call: TRBJ2-7
d_call: -
clone_size: few
v_call: TRBV5-6
cdr3_length: 15

cdr3_nt: TGTGCCACCAGCGAGGGGGAGACCCAGTACTTC
cdr3_aa: CATSEGETQYF
j_call: TRBJ2-5
d_call: -
clone_size: few
v_call: TRBV15
cdr3_length: 11

cdr3_nt: TGTGCCAGCAGGGACCTCGTGGGGGATGGCAATCAGCCCCAGCATTTT
cdr3_aa: CASRDLVGDGNQPQHF
j_call: TRBJ1-5
d_call: -
clone_size: -
v_call: TRBV27
cdr3_length: 16

cdr3_nt: TGTGCCAGTAGTTTCCACACGGAGGGGTACGAGCAGTACTTC
cdr3_aa: CASSFHTEGYEQYF
j_call: TRBJ2-7
d_call: -
clone_size: -
v_call: TRBV19
cdr3_length: 14

cdr3_nt: TGTGCCAGCAGCCCCCCGTTTAGCACAGATACGCAGTATTTT
cdr3_aa: CASSPPFSTDTQYF
j_call: TRBJ2-3
d_call: -
clone_size: many
v_call: TRBV9
cdr3_length: 14

cdr3_nt: TGTGCCAGCAGTTCGACTAGCGGGGTATCAGAGACCCAGTACTTC
cdr3_aa: CASSSTSGVSETQYF
j_call: TRBJ2-5
d_call: TRBD2
clone_size: -
v_call: TRBV6-5
cdr3_length: 15

cdr3_nt: TGTGCCAGCAGCTTGGGCCTCAATCCAGCGCAGTACTTC
cdr3_aa: CASSLGLNPAQYF
j_call: TRBJ2-7
d_call: -
clone_size: -
v_call: TRBV7-2
cdr3_length: 13

cdr3_nt: TGTGCCAGCAGTGAACGATTTGAAACAGCGCCTGGACTCGAGCAGTTCTTC
cdr3_aa: CASSERFETAPGLEQFF
j_call: TRBJ2-1
d_call: -
clone_size: few
v_call: TRBV2
cdr3_length: 17

cdr3_nt: TGTGCCACCAGTGATGTATCTATAGCTTACAATGAGCAGTTCTTC
cdr3_aa: CATSDVSIAYNEQFF
j_call: TRBJ2-1
d_call: -
clone_size: many
v_call: TRBV24-1
cdr3_length: 15

cdr3_nt: TGCAGTGCTAGAGATGGTAGCAGGACCCAGAACACCGGGGAGCTGTTTTTT
cdr3_aa: CSARDGSRTQNTGELFF
j_call: TRBJ2-2
d_call: -
clone_size: many
v_call: TRBV20-1
cdr3_length: 17

cdr3_nt: TGCGCCAGCAGCCAGGGGCAGGGGAACTACGAGCAGTACTTC
cdr3_aa: CASSQGQGNYEQYF
j_call: TRBJ2-7
d_call: -
clone_size: many
v_call: TRBV4-3
cdr3_length: 14

cdr3_nt: TGTGCCAGCAGCCGCCCCGCGGACAGTCAGAACACCGGGGAGCTGTTTTTT
cdr3_aa: CASSRPADSQNTGELFF
j_call: TRBJ2-2
d_call: -
clone_size: few
v_call: TRBV12-3/TRBV12-4
cdr3_length: 17

cdr3_nt: TGTGCCAGCAGTTACAGGGACAGGGAGAAGCATGAGCAGTTCTTC
cdr3_aa: CASSYRDREKHEQFF
j_call: TRBJ2-1
d_call: TRBD1
clone_size: few
v_call: TRBV6-2/TRBV6-3
cdr3_length: 15

cdr3_nt: TGTGCCAGCAGCCTGGGGACTAGCAGCGGGGAGCTGTTTTTT
cdr3_aa: CASSLGTSSGELFF
j_call: TRBJ2-2
d_call: TRBD2
clone_size: -
v_call: TRBV7-9
cdr3_length: 14

cdr3_nt: TGCGCCAGCAGCCAAGATTTTTCGGCGTCTAACTATGGCTACACCTTC
cdr3_aa: CASSQDFSASNYGYTF
j_call: TRBJ1-2
d_call: -
clone_size: -
v_call: TRBV4-1
cdr3_length: 16

cdr3_nt: TGTGCCAGCAGCCCGGGACTAGCGGGGGATGGGGCAGATACGCAGTATTTT
cdr3_aa: CASSPGLAGDGADTQYF
j_call: TRBJ2-3
d_call: TRBD2
clone_size: -
v_call: TRBV11-2
cdr3_length: 17

cdr3_nt: TGTGCCACCAGTGAGACGTCACAGGGGGGTCTTCAGCCCCAGCATTTT
cdr3_aa: CATSETSQGGLQPQHF
j_call: TRBJ1-5
d_call: TRBD1
clone_size: few
v_call: TRBV24-1
cdr3_length: 16

cdr3_nt: TGCAGTGCAGTGACAGTGCAACAAACCTACGAGCAGTACTTC
cdr3_aa: CSAVTVQQTYEQYF
j_call: TRBJ2-7
d_call: -
clone_size: -
v_call: TRBV20-1
cdr3_length: 14